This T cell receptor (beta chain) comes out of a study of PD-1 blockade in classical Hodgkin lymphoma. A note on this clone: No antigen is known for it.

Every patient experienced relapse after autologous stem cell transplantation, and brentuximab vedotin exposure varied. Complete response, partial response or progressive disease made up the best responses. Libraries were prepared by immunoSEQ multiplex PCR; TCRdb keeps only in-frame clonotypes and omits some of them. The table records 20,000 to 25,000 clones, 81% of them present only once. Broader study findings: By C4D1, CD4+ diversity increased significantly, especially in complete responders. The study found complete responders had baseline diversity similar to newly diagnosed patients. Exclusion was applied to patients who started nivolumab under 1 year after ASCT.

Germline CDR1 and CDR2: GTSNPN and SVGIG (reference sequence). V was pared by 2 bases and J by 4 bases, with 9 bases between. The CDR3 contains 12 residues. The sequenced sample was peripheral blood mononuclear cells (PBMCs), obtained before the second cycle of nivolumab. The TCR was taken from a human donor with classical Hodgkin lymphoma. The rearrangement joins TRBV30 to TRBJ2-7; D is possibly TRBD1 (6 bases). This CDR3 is CAWSKQGYEQYF. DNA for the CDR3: TGTGCCTGGAGTAAGCAGGGGTACGAGCAGTACTTC.